The rows below give T cell receptor beta chains drawn from one sample of a study of T cells in localized non-small cell lung cancer. This table comes from immunoSEQ multiplex PCR, and its TCRdb copy is limited to in-frame clones, with some not included. This table has more than 100,000 clones, roughly 90% appearing once. Specimen: peripheral blood, collected before any cancer treatment. The receptors were sampled from a female donor at least 60 years old with stage I lung adenocarcinoma. Each CDR3 is given with its conserved first and last residue. A D gene is named only where the DNA matches it firmly. The size field is filled for only some rows; it gives once, few, many or a size class.

D	size	V	J	CDR3	DNA
NA	NA	TRBV28	TRBJ2-6	CASSFPRLRHSGANVLTF	TGTGCCAGCAGTTTCCCCCGGCTCAGGCACTCTGGGGCCAACGTCCTGACTTTC
NA	NA	TRBV11-3	TRBJ2-7	CASSLGGGLREQYF	TGTGCCAGCAGCTTAGGTGGAGGGCTGAGGGAGCAGTACTTC
TRBD2	few	TRBV13	TRBJ2-5	CASSGGRTSGIAPQYF	TGTGCCAGCAGTGGGGGGAGGACTAGCGGGATAGCTCCCCAGTACTTC
TRBD1	NA	TRBV4-1	TRBJ1-6	CASSQVTGVGSPLHF	TGCGCCAGCAGCCAAGTTACAGGGGTCGGGTCACCCCTCCACTTT
TRBD2	NA	TRBV5-4	TRBJ2-2	CASSSGLAGDTGELFF	TGTGCCAGCAGCTCGGGACTAGCGGGAGACACCGGGGAGCTGTTTTTT
NA	NA	TRBV5-1	TRBJ2-7	CASSTANEQYF	TGCGCCAGCTCCACGGCCAACGAGCAGTACTTC
TRBD2	NA	TRBV30	TRBJ2-5	CAWSIQLAGTSAQYF	TGTGCCTGGAGCATCCAGCTAGCGGGAACATCCGCCCAGTACTTC
NA	once	TRBV5-1	TRBJ1-2	CASSGSLDGYTF	TGCGCCAGCAGCGGGAGCCTCGATGGCTACACCTTC
NA	NA	TRBV21-1	TRBJ2-3	CASSNGGQDLF	TGTGCCAGCAGCAACGGAGGACAGGACCTTTTT
TRBD2	NA	TRBV11-3	TRBJ2-5	CASSLEGGPRETQYF	TGTGCCAGCAGCTTGGAGGGAGGGCCGCGTGAGACCCAGTACTTC
NA	NA	TRBV6-5	TRBJ2-7	CASIRRGTYEQYF	TGTGCCAGCATAAGGAGGGGGACCTACGAGCAGTACTTC
NA	NA	TRBV10-1	TRBJ2-7	CASSQGRVNYEQYF	TGCGCCAGCAGCCAGGGGAGAGTCAACTACGAGCAGTACTTC
TRBD2	NA	TRBV14	TRBJ2-1	CASSQRYTSGRWNEQFF	TGTGCCAGCAGCCAACGATATACTAGCGGGAGATGGAATGAGCAGTTCTTC
TRBD2	NA	TRBV28	TRBJ2-3	CASSPSSGASTDTQYF	TGTGCCAGCAGCCCGTCTAGCGGGGCTAGCACAGATACGCAGTATTTT
NA	NA	TRBV28	TRBJ2-7	CASSFERPLFAEQYF	TGTGCCAGCAGTTTTGAGCGGCCCCTCTTCGCCGAGCAGTACTTC
TRBD2	NA	TRBV4-2	TRBJ2-3	CASSQEGRLAGGGTQYF	TGTGCCAGCAGCCAAGAAGGGAGGCTAGCGGGTGGTGGTACGCAGTATTTT
TRBD2	NA	TRBV6-6	TRBJ2-7	CASSPLLAGGPEQYF	TGTGCCAGCAGTCCGTTACTAGCGGGAGGGCCCGAGCAGTACTTC
NA	NA	TRBV28	TRBJ2-6	CARNRRGGLKGGANVLTF	TGTGCCAGGAACCGTCGTGGGGGGCTTAAAGGTGGGGCCAACGTCCTGACTTTC
NA	NA	TRBV11-2	TRBJ1-2	CASSVRSGYTF	TGTGCCAGCAGCGTACGGAGCGGCTACACCTTC
NA	few	TRBV30	TRBJ1-3	CAWSKASGNTIYF	TGTGCCTGGAGTAAAGCCTCTGGAAACACCATATATTTT
NA	once	TRBV19	TRBJ2-3	CASSQIGTDTQYF	TGTGCCAGTAGCCAGATAGGCACAGATACGCAGTATTTT
NA	NA	TRBV30	TRBJ2-7	CAWSVLGGGRYEQYF	TGTGCCTGGAGTGTACTCGGAGGGGGACGATACGAGCAGTACTTC
NA	NA	TRBV27	TRBJ1-5	CASSSPRLGNQPQHF	TGTGCCAGCAGTTCCCCGAGGTTAGGCAATCAGCCCCAGCATTTT
TRBD2	NA	TRBV19	TRBJ2-2	CASSIIIGRAVGELFF	TGTGCCAGTAGTATCATTATCGGGAGGGCCGTGGGGGAGCTGTTTTTT
NA	few	TRBV5-1	TRBJ2-7	CASSLGGKVYEQYF	TGCGCCAGCAGCTTGGGCGGGAAGGTGTACGAGCAGTACTTC
NA	NA	TRBV19	TRBJ2-1	CASSPSPPFERPPYNEQFF	TGTGCCAGTAGCCCATCCCCCCCCTTTGAGCGCCCTCCCTACAATGAGCAGTTCTTC
NA	NA	TRBV11-3	TRBJ2-1	CASSQIQGANEQFF	TGTGCCAGCAGCCAGATACAGGGAGCCAATGAGCAGTTCTTC
NA	NA	TRBV29-1	TRBJ1-2	CSVGAGSEYGYTF	TGCAGCGTGGGGGCGGGGAGTGAATATGGCTACACCTTC
TRBD2	NA	TRBV5-1	TRBJ2-7	CASSLGSGSGREQYF	TGCGCCAGCAGCTTGGGCAGCGGGAGCGGGAGGGAGCAGTACTTC
NA	NA	TRBV6-5	TRBJ1-4	CASSHTIEKLFF	TGTGCCAGCAGCCATACTATAGAAAAACTGTTTTTT
TRBD2	NA	TRBV5-1	TRBJ2-1	CASSLRTSGTYNEQFF	TGCGCCAGCAGCCTGCGGACTAGCGGGACCTACAATGAGCAGTTCTTC
TRBD1	NA	TRBV2	TRBJ2-7	CASKGPGGLGEQYF	TGTGCCAGCAAAGGCCCAGGGGGCCTCGGCGAGCAGTACTTC
TRBD1	NA	TRBV15	TRBJ2-1	CATMGTGWNEQFF	TGTGCCACCATGGGGACAGGGTGGAATGAGCAGTTCTTC
TRBD2	NA	TRBV15	TRBJ2-5	CATSRDRAGGPPTQYF	TGTGCCACCAGCAGAGATAGGGCGGGAGGTCCTCCGACCCAGTACTTC
NA	once	TRBV19	TRBJ2-7	CASSITAGASYEQYF	TGTGCCAGTAGTATTACTGCAGGTGCCTCCTACGAGCAGTACTTC
NA	few	TRBV19	TRBJ1-5	CASSIQGLRHQPQHF	TGTGCCAGTAGTATCCAGGGGCTCAGACATCAGCCCCAGCATTTT
NA	NA	TRBV5-6	TRBJ2-2	CASSFGLGGENTGELFF	TGTGCCAGCAGCTTCGGTTTGGGCGGCGAGAACACCGGGGAGCTGTTTTTT
NA	NA	TRBV5-1	TRBJ1-1	CASSLDNGGQTNTEAFF	TGCGCCAGCAGCTTGGATAACGGGGGGCAAACTAACACTGAAGCTTTCTTT
NA	NA	TRBV29-1	TRBJ2-3	CSVDALRGTDTQYF	TGCAGCGTTGATGCCCTAAGGGGCACAGATACGCAGTATTTT
NA	NA	TRBV25-1	TRBJ2-2	CASMGRGSLPNTGELFF	TGTGCCAGCATGGGCAGGGGAAGTTTACCGAACACCGGGGAGCTGTTTTTT
NA	NA	TRBV9	TRBJ2-1	CASSRDPGYNEQFF	TGTGCCAGCTCGAGGGATCCGGGGTACAATGAGCAGTTCTTC
NA	NA	TRBV14	TRBJ2-5	CASSQGNQETQYF	TGTGCCAGCAGCCAAGGGAACCAAGAGACCCAGTACTTC
NA	NA	TRBV2	TRBJ2-7	CASRRTASYEQYF	TGTGCCAGCAGGCGGACAGCCTCCTACGAGCAGTACTTC
TRBD2	NA	TRBV11-3	TRBJ2-3	CASSLGETAGGTDTQYF	TGTGCCAGCAGCTTGGGAGAGACAGCGGGGGGCACAGATACGCAGTATTTT
TRBD2	NA	TRBV6-5	TRBJ2-2	CASSYFGGRVGGELFF	TGTGCCAGCAGTTACTTTGGCGGGAGGGTAGGCGGGGAGCTGTTTTTT